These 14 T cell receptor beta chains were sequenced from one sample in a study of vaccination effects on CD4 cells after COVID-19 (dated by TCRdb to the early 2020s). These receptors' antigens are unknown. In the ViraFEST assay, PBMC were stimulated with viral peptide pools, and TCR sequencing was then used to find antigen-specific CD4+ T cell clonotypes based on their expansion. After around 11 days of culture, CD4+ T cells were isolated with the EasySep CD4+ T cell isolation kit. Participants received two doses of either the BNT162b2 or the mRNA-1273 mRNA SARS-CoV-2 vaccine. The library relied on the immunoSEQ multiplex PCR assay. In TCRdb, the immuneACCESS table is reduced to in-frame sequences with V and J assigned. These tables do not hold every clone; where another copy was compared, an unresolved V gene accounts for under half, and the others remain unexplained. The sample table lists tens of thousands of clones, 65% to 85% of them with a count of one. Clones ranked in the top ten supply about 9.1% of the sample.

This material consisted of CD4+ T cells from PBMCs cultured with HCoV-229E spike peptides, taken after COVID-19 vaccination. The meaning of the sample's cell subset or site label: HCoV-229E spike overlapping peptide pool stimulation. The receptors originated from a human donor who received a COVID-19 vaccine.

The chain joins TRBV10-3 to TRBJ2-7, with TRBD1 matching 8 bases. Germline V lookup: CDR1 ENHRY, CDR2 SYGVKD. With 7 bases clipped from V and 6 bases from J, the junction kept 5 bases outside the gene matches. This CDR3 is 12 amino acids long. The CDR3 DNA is TGTGCCATCACTACGGACAGGGTCGAGCAGTACTTC. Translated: CAITTDRVEQYF.

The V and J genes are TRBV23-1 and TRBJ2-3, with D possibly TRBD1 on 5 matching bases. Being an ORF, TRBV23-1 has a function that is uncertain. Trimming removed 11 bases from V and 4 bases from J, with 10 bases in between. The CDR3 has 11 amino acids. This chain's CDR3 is CAPRGADTQYF. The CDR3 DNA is TGCGCCCCAAGGGGCGCAGATACGCAGTATTTT.

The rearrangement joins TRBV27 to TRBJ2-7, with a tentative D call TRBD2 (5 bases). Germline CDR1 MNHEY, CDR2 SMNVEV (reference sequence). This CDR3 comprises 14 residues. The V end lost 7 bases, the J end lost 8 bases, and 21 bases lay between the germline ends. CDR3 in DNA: TGTGCCAGCACATCTGATGGACGGACTTCTCAGCAGTACTTC. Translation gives CASTSDGRTSQQYF.

CDR3 protein: CASSNRASNEKLFF. The CDR3 bases are TGCGCCAGCAGCAATAGGGCGTCTAATGAAAAACTGTTTTTT. The chain joins TRBV5-1 to TRBJ1-4; D unclear. V dropped 4 bases and J dropped 3 bases, with 10 bases sitting between them. Germline loops: CDR1 SGHRS, CDR2 YFSETQ. The length of the CDR3 is 14 residues.

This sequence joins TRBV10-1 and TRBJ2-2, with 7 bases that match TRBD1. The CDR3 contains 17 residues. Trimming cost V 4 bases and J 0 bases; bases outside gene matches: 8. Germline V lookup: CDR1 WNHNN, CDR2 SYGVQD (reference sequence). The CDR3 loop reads CASSGTLGQTNTGELFF. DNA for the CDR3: TGCGCCAGCAGTGGAACGTTGGGACAGACGAACACCGGGGAGCTGTTTTTT.

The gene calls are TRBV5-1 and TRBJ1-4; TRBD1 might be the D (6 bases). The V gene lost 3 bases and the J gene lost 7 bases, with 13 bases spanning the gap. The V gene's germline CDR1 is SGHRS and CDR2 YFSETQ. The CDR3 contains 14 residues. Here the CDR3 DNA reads TGCGCCAGCAGCTCGACAGGATTAGGTGAAAAACTGTTTTTT. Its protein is CASSSTGLGEKLFF.

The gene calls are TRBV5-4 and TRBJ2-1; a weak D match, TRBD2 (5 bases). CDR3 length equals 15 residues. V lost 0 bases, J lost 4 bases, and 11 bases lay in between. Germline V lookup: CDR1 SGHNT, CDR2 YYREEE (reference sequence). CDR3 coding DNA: TGTGCCAGCAGCTTGGGAGGGATGATATACAATGAGCAGTTCTTC. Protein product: CASSLGGMIYNEQFF.

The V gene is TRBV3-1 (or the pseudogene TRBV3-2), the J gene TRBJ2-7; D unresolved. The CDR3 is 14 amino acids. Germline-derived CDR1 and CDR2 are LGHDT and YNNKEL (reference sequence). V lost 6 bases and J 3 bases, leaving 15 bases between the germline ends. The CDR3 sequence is CASSPWTSLYEQYF. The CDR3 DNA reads TGTGCCAGCAGTCCTTGGACGAGCCTCTACGAGCAGTACTTC.

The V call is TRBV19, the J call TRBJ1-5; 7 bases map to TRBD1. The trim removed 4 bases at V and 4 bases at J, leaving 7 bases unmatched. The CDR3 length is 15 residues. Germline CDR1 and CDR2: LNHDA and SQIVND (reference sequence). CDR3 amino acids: CASSNRDSLNQPQHF. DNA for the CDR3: TGTGCCAGTAGTAACCGGGACAGCCTTAATCAGCCCCAGCATTTT. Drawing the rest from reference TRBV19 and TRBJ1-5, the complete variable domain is DGGITQSPKYLFRKEGQNVTLSCEQNLNHDAMYWYRQDPGQGLRLIYYSQIVNDFQKGDIAEGYSVSREKKESFPLTVTSAQKNPTAFYLCASSNRDSLNQPQHFGDGTRLSIL.

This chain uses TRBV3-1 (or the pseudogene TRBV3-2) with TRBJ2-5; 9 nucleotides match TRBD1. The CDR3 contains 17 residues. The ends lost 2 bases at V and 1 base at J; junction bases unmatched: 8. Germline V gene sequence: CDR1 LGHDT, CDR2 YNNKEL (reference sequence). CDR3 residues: CASSQSYSGQGQETQYF. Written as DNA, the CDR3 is TGTGCCAGCAGCCAAAGTTATTCGGGACAGGGCCAAGAGACCCAGTACTTC.

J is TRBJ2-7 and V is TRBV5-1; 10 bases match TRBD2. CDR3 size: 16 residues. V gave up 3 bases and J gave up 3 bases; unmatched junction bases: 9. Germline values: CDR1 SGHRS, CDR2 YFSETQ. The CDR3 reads CASSSLAGGTHYEQYF. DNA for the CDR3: TGCGCCAGCAGCTCATTAGCGGGAGGCACGCACTACGAGCAGTACTTC.

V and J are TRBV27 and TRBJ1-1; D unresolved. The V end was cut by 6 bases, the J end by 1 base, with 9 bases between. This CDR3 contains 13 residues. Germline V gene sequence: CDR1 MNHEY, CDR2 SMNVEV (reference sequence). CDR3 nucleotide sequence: TGTGCCAGCAGCTCATCGGCGAACACTGAAGCTTTCTTT. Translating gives CASSSSANTEAFF.

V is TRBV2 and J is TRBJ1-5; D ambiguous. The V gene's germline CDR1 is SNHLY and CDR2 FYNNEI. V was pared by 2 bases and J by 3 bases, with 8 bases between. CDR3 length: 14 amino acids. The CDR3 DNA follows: TGTGCCAGCAGTGAATCGGGTTTCAATCAGCCCCAGCATTTT. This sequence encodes CASSESGFNQPQHF.

Here the CDR3 DNA reads TGTGCCAGCAGCTCGATGGGGAGCTCTGGAAACACCATATATTTT. It codes for CASSSMGSSGNTIYF. The V and J genes are TRBV5-4 and TRBJ1-3; D ambiguous. V was pared by 3 bases and J by 0 bases, with 10 bases between. Germline CDR1 reads SGHNT; CDR2 reads YYREEE (reference sequence). The CDR3 length is 15 residues.